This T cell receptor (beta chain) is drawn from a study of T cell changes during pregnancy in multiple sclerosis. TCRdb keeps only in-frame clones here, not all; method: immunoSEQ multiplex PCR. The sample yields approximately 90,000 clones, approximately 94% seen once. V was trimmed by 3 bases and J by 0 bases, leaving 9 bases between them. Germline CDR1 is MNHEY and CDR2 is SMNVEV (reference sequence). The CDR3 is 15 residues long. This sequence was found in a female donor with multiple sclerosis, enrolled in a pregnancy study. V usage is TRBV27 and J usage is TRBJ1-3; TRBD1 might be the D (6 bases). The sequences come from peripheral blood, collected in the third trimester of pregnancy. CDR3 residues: CASSLGHASGNTIYF. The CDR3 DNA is TGTGCCAGCAGTTTGGGACACGCCTCTGGAAACACCATATATTTT.